This TCR beta chain derives from a study of cytomegalovirus exposure and HLA in healthy donors. Study-level background: Drawn from HLA-typed donors, some 80 million unique TCRs were held in an early data release. General study findings and limits: Several of the most significant clusters appeared linked to common viral pathogens, based on a later analysis. Looking again later, the authors saw that most CMV-associated TCR beta chains seemed HLA-restricted. The study reported that TCR beta sequences accurately predicted HLA-A and HLA-B alleles in most subjects.

With respect to this clone: Its antigen is as yet unknown.

This CDR3 has 16 residues. J lost 7 bases, V lost 0 bases, and 7 bases had no gene match. CDR1 is SGHNT, CDR2 YYREEE, per germline (reference sequence). With 60 Vbeta and 13 Jbeta primers, the PCR was carried out. Measured with immunoSEQ multiplex PCR; TCRdb has only the in-frame clones, and not every one. The sample holds about 170,000 clones; nearly 80% are singletons and the top ten take around 0.97%. The origin of this receptor is a woman aged 50 to 65 in good health and CMV-seropositive. The sequencing sample was made of PBMCs. The chain employs TRBV5-4 and TRBJ2-2; TRBD1 matches at 9 bases. Here the CDR3 DNA reads TGTGCCAGCAGCTTGGCCGGGGACAGGGATGACGGGGAGCTGTTTTTT. This encodes CASSLAGDRDDGELFF.